The 20 T cell receptor beta chains given below trace back to one sample, sequenced in a study of CD8 T cells in Susac syndrome. Random hexamers were used to reverse transcribe the RNA input (about 0.45 to 1 ug). TCRdb recomputed calls from the immunoSEQ multiplex PCR reads with MiXCR, one row per CDR3 protein. The sample has about 140,000 distinct CDR3 sequences; 90% to 96% are singletons. The sample was CD4+ T cells from PBMCs. The receptor set was obtained from a human donor with Susac syndrome.

CDR3 nucleotides: TGCAGCGTCCAGACTACTCCCTCCTACGAGCAGTACTTC. Protein sequence: CSVQTTPSYEQYF. This sequence joins TRBV29-1 and TRBJ2-7; perhaps TRBD2 as D (5 bases). Germline CDR1 and CDR2: SQVTM and ANQGSEA. The CDR3 runs to 13 residues. V shed 6 bases and J shed 0 bases, with 12 bases lying between them.

The count of this clonotype is one. The chain carries TRBV6-5 and TRBJ1-2; 8 bases are shared with TRBD1. CDR1 and CDR2 (germline): MNHEY, SVGAGI. The CDR3 consists of 15 residues. The V segment lost 6 bases and the J segment 2 bases; nucleotides outside the gene matches: 8. CDR3 sequence reads: CASSPGQGRNYGYTF. In DNA form, the CDR3 reads TGTGCCAGCAGCCCCGGACAGGGAAGGAACTATGGCTACACCTTC.

J is TRBJ2-6 and V is TRBV15, with TRBD1 as a possible D gene (5 bases). V gave up 1 base and J gave up 4 bases, with 11 bases separating them. This CDR3 comprises 16 residues. Germline V CDR1 and CDR2: LNHNV, YYDKDF (reference sequence). The CDR3 is CATSRVGHPGANVLTF. CDR3 nucleotide sequence: TGTGCCACCAGCAGAGTGGGGCACCCCGGGGCCAACGTCCTGACTTTC. Supplemented by reference TRBV15 and TRBJ2-6, the full variable domain reads DAMVIQNPRYQVTQFGKPVTLSCSQTLNHNVMYWYQQKSSQAPKLLFHYYDKDFNNEADTPDNFQSRRPNTSFCFLDIRSPGLGDTAMYLCATSRVGHPGANVLTFGAGSRLTVL.

This rearrangement joins TRBV29-1 to TRBJ1-2; perhaps TRBD1 as D (6 bases). V was shortened by 7 bases and J by 8 bases, with 17 bases between the two germline ends. The CDR3 totals 12 residues. In germline, CDR1 is SQVTM, CDR2 ANQGSEA. CDR3 nucleotide sequence: TGCAGCGCCCTGGGGGCAGCCAAGGGCTACACCTTC. Translating it yields CSALGAAKGYTF.

The CDR3 region is CSVERGPGELFF. CDR3 DNA sequence: TGCAGCGTTGAAAGGGGGCCCGGGGAGCTGTTTTTT. This rearrangement joins TRBV29-1 to TRBJ2-2; 7 bases are shared with TRBD1. This CDR3 spans 12 amino acids. The V segment lost 2 bases and the J segment 6 bases; nucleotides outside the gene matches: 0. Germline CDR1 reads SQVTM; CDR2 reads ANQGSEA.

This sequence joins TRBV29-1 and TRBJ2-2; 7 bases align to TRBD2. V shed 7 bases, J shed 7 bases, and the junction held 9 bases outside the gene matches. This CDR3 has 13 amino acids. Germline V gene data show CDR1 as SQVTM and CDR2 as ANQGSEA. The CDR3 sequence: CSAAGLVGGELFF. The CDR3 DNA sequence: TGCAGCGCAGCGGGGCTCGTCGGCGGGGAGCTGTTTTTT.

The V gene is TRBV12-3 or TRBV12-4, the J gene TRBJ1-5, with 7 bases fitting TRBD1. The V and J ends lost 6 bases and 7 bases, in that order; junction bases with no gene match: 6. The CDR3 totals 13 residues. CDR3 DNA: TGTGCCAGCAGCGACAGGGAACGACAGCCCCAGCATTTT. Amino acids: CASSDRERQPQHF.

The chain recombines TRBV18 with TRBJ1-1; D gene unclear. V lost 6 bases and J 0 bases, leaving 8 bases between the germline ends. The germline CDR1 and CDR2 sequences are KGHSH and LQKENI. The CDR3 totals 13 residues. CDR3 sequence: CASSEAMNTEAFF. Written as DNA, the CDR3 is TGTGCCAGCTCTGAGGCCATGAACACTGAAGCTTTCTTT.

The rearrangement joins TRBV15 to TRBJ2-5; 8 bases match TRBD1. Per germline, CDR1 LNHNV and CDR2 YYDKDF (reference sequence). Trimming removed 5 bases from V and 5 bases from J; junction bases left unmatched: 10. The CDR3 is 15 amino acids. Written as DNA, the CDR3 is TGTGCCACCAGCCCTCGGACAGGGAAGGTGGAGACCCAGTACTTC. The encoded protein is CATSPRTGKVETQYF.

The chain carries TRBV4-1 and TRBJ2-1; D is tentatively TRBD1 or TRBD2 (5 bases each). V gave up 2 bases and J gave up 4 bases, with 18 bases separating them. This CDR3 comprises 17 residues. Looked up from germline, CDR1 is MGHRA and CDR2 is YSYEKL. In DNA form, the CDR3 reads TGCGCCAGCAGCCAAATCTCCCGGGACCGGGAATACAATGAGCAGTTCTTC. Residues: CASSQISRDREYNEQFF.

J is TRBJ2-2 and V is TRBV20-1; TRBD1 agrees at 8 bases. V dropped 6 bases and J dropped 4; count of bases not matched to a gene: 10. CDR3 length: 15 residues. Per the germline V gene, CDR1 is DFQATT and CDR2 is SNEGSKA (reference sequence). The chain's CDR3 is CSALPGGRGTGELFF. The CDR3 coding sequence is TGCAGTGCCCTCCCAGGGGGCCGTGGCACCGGGGAGCTGTTTTTT.

V usage is TRBV14 and J usage is TRBJ1-6, with no clear D. Trimming took off 0 bases at V and 10 bases at J, with 10 bases between the two ends. Germline CDR1 and CDR2: SGHDN and FVKESK. The length of the CDR3 is 14 residues. The CDR3 sequence: CASSQEVWGSPLHF. The CDR3 DNA reads TGTGCCAGCAGCCAAGAAGTCTGGGGATCACCCCTCCACTTT.

The chain is built from TRBV4-1 and TRBJ2-1; 8 bases line up with TRBD2. The J segment lost 8 bases and the V segment lost 1 base, leaving 10 bases of the junction unmatched. The length of the CDR3 is 16 residues. Germline V gene lookup returns CDR1 MGHRA and CDR2 YSYEKL. The DNA of the CDR3 is TGCGCCAGCAGCCAAGCTTTAGCGGGGTTCGAGGATGAGCAGTTCTTC. This gives the protein CASSQALAGFEDEQFF.

A remark on this clonotype: This CDR3 fails to terminate in the conserved phenylalanine or tryptophan, so it likely reflects a read error. This chain uses TRBV29-1 with TRBJ2-5; possibly TRBD2 for D (5 bases). CDR1 and CDR2 (germline): SQVTM, ANQGSEA. Trimming shortened V by 5 bases and J by 8 bases, and 9 bases separated the two germline ends. The CDR3 covers 10 residues. CDR3: CSVSGATQYS. In DNA form, the CDR3 reads TGCAGCGTTAGCGGAGCCACCCAGTACTCC.

The chain uses TRBV5-4 and TRBJ2-1, with a tentative D call TRBD2 (6 bases). The CDR3 sequence is 13 residues long. The V gene's germline CDR1 is SGHNT and CDR2 YYREEE (reference sequence). Trimming took off 10 bases at V and 4 bases at J, with 15 bases between the two ends. CDR3 residues: CACGAGSYNEQFF. The DNA for the CDR3 is TGTGCCTGCGGTGCGGGGTCATACAATGAGCAGTTCTTC. The entire variable domain, with the rest obtained from reference TRBV5-4 and TRBJ2-1, is as follows: ETGVTQSPTHLIKTRGQQVTLRCSSQSGHNTVSWYQQALGQGPQFIFQYYREEENGRGNFPPRFSGLQFPNYSSELNVNALELDDSALYLCACGAGSYNEQFFGPGTRLTVL.

As DNA, the CDR3 is TGTGCCAGCAGCCTGGAGGGACTTCTTAATCTGAACACTGAAGCTTTCTTT. Amino acid sequence: CASSLEGLLNLNTEAFF. The rearrangement joins TRBV12-3 or TRBV12-4 to TRBJ1-1; D possibly corresponds to TRBD1 (5 bases). V lost 6 bases and J 0 bases, leaving 20 bases between the germline ends. This CDR3 has 17 amino acids.

The genes are TRBV7-9 and TRBJ2-1; the D gene is possibly TRBD1 (6 bases). Germline assignment: CDR1 SEHNR and CDR2 FQNEAQ (reference sequence). V was trimmed by 3 bases and J by 5 bases, leaving 8 bases between them. The length of the CDR3 is 13 residues. The CDR3 coding sequence is TGTGCCAGCAGCTTGGACAGACACAATGAGCAGTTCTTC. Translated: CASSLDRHNEQFF. The full variable domain, rest sourced from reference TRBV7-9 and TRBJ2-1, is DTGVSQNPRHKITKRGQNVTFRCDPISEHNRLYWYRQTLGQGPEFLTYFQNEAQLEKSRLLSDRFSAERPKGSFSTLEIQRTEQGDSAMYLCASSLDRHNEQFFGPGTRLTVL.

The gene calls are TRBV3-1 and TRBJ1-2, with D uncertain. Germline CDR1 reads LGHDT; CDR2 reads YNNKEL (reference sequence). The CDR3 covers 13 residues. V lost 2 bases and J lost 2, with 6 bases in between. The CDR3: CASSQSHNYGYTF. The CDR3 DNA follows: TGTGCCAGCAGCCAAAGCCACAACTATGGCTACACCTTC.

This clonotype was detected only once. This chain joins TRBV5-1 and TRBJ2-5, with a possible D match to TRBD2 (5 bases). The CDR3 is 14 residues long. V gave up 1 base and J gave up 4 bases, with 11 bases separating them. Germline loops: CDR1 SGHRS, CDR2 YFSETQ. CDR3 residues: CASSLQAERETQYF. The DNA for the CDR3 is TGCGCCAGCAGCTTGCAAGCGGAAAGAGAGACCCAGTACTTC.

The rearrangement uses TRBV30 and TRBJ1-1; TRBD1 is a possible D gene (6 bases). With 0 bases removed from V and 4 bases from J, the gap between germline ends came to 12 bases. CDR1 is GTSNPN, CDR2 SVGIG, per germline (reference sequence). This CDR3 spans 14 amino acids. This chain's CDR3 is CAWSVRGPSTEAFF. The CDR3 coding sequence is TGTGCCTGGAGTGTACGGGGGCCCTCCACTGAAGCTTTCTTT.